The clone carrying this T cell receptor (beta chain) appeared a few times. Its antigen is unidentified. This sample is drawn from a study of regulatory T cells in long-lasting Graves disease. Whole-study results and caveats: Persistent patients shared some 2,500 public clonotypes among themselves. Newly diagnosed patients shared fewer, at more than 750.

HTBI primers from iRepertoire and Arm-PCR of CDR3 regions yielded the TCR beta libraries. TCRdb reanalysed the multiplex PCR reads using MiXCR and keeps one entry per CDR3 protein. This table holds approximately 290,000 distinct CDR3 sequences, 20% to 25% found once. As to time point: persistent/refractory GD, antithyroid drugs over 5 years with positive TRAb. Preparation of the TCR library used RNA extracted from PBMCs. A roughly 8.1-milliliter sample of peripheral blood was drawn into EDTA tubes. This CDR3 region has 15 residues. V lost 5 bases, J lost 3 bases, and 13 bases lay in between. This TCR was recovered from a female donor with Graves disease. The J gene is TRBJ2-2, the V gene TRBV12-3 or TRBV12-4; D call uncertain. The input for sequencing was peripheral blood mononuclear cells (PBMCs), taken when the disease was refractory, from a patient treated with antithyroid drugs. Written as DNA, the CDR3 is TGTGCCAGCAGTCCTAACTTTGGGGACACCGGGGAGCTGTTTTTT. It specifies CASSPNFGDTGELFF.